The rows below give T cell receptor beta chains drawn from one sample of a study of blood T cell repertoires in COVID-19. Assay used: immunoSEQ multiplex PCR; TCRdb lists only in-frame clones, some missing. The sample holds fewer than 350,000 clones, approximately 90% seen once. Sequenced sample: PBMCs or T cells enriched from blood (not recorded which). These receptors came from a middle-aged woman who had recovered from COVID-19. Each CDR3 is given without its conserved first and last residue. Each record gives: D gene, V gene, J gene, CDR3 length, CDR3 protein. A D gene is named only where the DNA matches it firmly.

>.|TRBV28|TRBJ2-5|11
ASSLTVVETQY
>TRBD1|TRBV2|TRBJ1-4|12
ASRGTATNEKLF
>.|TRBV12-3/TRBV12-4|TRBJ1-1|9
ASSLGTEAF
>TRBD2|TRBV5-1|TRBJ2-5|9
ASGREETQY
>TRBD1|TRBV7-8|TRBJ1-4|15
ASSLGRRGLGNEKLF
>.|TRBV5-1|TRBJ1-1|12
ASSPAGTNTEAF
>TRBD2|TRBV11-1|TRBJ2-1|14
ASSLNSGRAPNEQF
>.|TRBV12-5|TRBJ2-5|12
ASGLGTGSGTQY
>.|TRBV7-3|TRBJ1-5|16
ASSLSAGEQGMNQPQH
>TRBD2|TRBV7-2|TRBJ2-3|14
ASSFSSGGTTDTQY
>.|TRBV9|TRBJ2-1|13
ASSAGQSTYNEQF
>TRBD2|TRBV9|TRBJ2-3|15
ASSSRLAGVNTDTQY
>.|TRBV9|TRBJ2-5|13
ASSTGQTLQETQY
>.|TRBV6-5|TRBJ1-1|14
ASSYQIGGQGPEAF
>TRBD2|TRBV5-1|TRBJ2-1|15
ASSESSGLAPYNEQF
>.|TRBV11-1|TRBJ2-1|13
ASSLEGGAYNEQF
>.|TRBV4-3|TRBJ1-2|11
ASSLGHSYGYT
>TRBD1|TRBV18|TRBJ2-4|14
ASSPSSGTGGNIQY
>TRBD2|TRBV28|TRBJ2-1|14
ASSLGTGLARNEQF
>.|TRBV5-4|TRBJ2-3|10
ASSRSTDTQY
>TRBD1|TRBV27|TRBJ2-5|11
ASSFRQGETQY
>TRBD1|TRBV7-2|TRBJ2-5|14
ASSLATGVVKETQY